This T cell receptor (beta chain) appears in the sequencing data of a study of post-analysis software for immune sequencing data. Study as a whole: Included among the disease courses, which were recorded for the cohort, were relapsing-remitting, secondary progressive and progressive-relapsing multiple sclerosis. Study-level points and caveats: Strong same-batch co-clustering of samples appeared with F measure clustering. When compared against controls, multiple sclerosis patients showed significantly lower normalized Chao1 diversity.

This clonotype was detected only a few times. No antigen is known for it. The TCR beta cDNA libraries carried unique molecular identifiers. Each batch of about 0.85 to 10 million T cells produced roughly 0.5 million cDNA molecules. TCRdb reprocessed the PCR reads with MiXCR, giving one entry per CDR3 protein. The sample gives 820,000 or so distinct CDR3 sequences, approximately 53% of which show up once; 4% to 5.5% is in the top ten. This receptor was obtained from a girl aged 5-17 years with multiple sclerosis. Specimen: blood.

Here the CDR3 reads CSVAGQGGGYTF. CDR3 DNA: TGCAGCGTGGCCGGACAGGGTGGTGGCTACACCTTC. The chain links TRBV29-1 to TRBJ1-2; 8 nucleotides agree with TRBD1. The CDR3 loop spans 12 amino acids. After removal of 6 bases from V and 7 bases from J, the junction contained 7 bases not matched to a gene. Per the germline V gene, CDR1 is SQVTM and CDR2 is ANQGSEA.